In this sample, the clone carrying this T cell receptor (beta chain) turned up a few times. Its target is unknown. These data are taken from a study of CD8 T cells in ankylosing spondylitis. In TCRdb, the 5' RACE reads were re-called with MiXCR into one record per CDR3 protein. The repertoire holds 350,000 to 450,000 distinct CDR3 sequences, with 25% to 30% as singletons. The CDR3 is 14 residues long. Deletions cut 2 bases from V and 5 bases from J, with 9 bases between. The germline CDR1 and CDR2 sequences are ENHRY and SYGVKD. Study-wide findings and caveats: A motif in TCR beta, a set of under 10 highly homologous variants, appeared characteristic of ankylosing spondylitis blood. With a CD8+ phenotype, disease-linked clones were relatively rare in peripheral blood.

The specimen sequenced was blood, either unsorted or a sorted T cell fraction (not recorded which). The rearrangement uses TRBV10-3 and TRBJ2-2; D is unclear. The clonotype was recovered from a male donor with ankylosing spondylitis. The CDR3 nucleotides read TGTGCCATCAGTGAGCCCCCTGGGACCGGGGAGCTGTTTTTT. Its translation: CAISEPPGTGELFF.